Below, one T cell receptor (beta chain) is given with its context. Its antigen specificity is not known. No clone much larger than this one lies a single base away; base qualities are absent. TCRbeta CDR3 regions were amplified from genomic DNA using the immunoSEQ Assay, a bias-controlled multiplex PCR. As for the original processing: Nucleated cell counts per sample were estimated from amplification of reference gene primers within the assay. Sequence reads were collapsed and filtered to measure the absolute abundance of every unique TCRbeta CDR3 rearrangement. For each sample, productive Simpson clonality was calculated by taking the square root of Simpson's diversity index across productive rearrangements. TCRdb took this table from immuneACCESS and kept in-frame rearrangements with V and J called. Such tables lack part of the clones; where checked against another copy, unresolved V genes explain under half of the gap, and the rest is unexplained. V, J and clone size are taken as reported in that table, and D and trimming were inferred from the DNA itself. Counted in this sample were about 150,000 clones; more than 80% of them appeared once. In total, the top ten clones hold about 16% of the sample.

The sample belongs to a study of blood T cell repertoires in COVID-19 (dated by TCRdb to the early 2020s). For the study in its entirety: Samples from collaborators originated in the United States, Italy and Spain and spanned both the acute and convalescent phases of COVID-19. The repertoires were released in a freely available public database meant as a resource for research on the immune response to SARS-CoV-2. The sample metadata nearly always contained a de-identified subject ID, COVID-19 status, age in years and sex. The material from the prospective study consisted of cDNA or gDNA derived from T cells, B-cell-depleted T cells, or PBMCs. Where available, HLA class I and class II types were taken from metadata supplied by the sample provider and were not determined by assay-based typing. Deeply sampled blood TCRbeta repertoires from subjects exposed to, actively infected with, or recovered from COVID-19 were included in the dataset. Samples were obtained from the ongoing ImmuneRACE study (first 160 participants) and from 1,000 to 1,500 subjects provided by 6 global collaborators. The full study reports these points: How much clinical and demographic metadata was included differed by source and by participant, and the metadata was provided uncurated.

The collaborating institutions used their own protocols to collect whole blood in K2EDTA tubes. For TCRbeta analysis, collaborator samples were shipped as frozen whole blood, as isolated PBMCs, or as DNA extracted from either sample type. Per the germline V gene, SGHDT is the CDR1 and YYEEEE is the CDR2. V and J are truncated by 2 bases and 3 bases respectively, leaving an intervening sequence of 9 bases. From cysteine to phenylalanine, the CDR3 is 13 amino acids long. Kept here is only the CDR3 DNA, which spans 39 bases and is read in frame from base 1. The TCR was taken from a woman aged 40 to 49 with acute or convalescent COVID-19. The source material was peripheral blood. The chain uses TRBV5-6 and TRBJ2-7; the D gene identity is not certain. The CDR3 loop reads CASSFAPNYEQYF. The sequenced DNA is TGTGCCAGCAGCTTTGCGCCCAACTACGAGCAGTACTTC.